This TCR beta chain comes out of a study of a mutant IDH1 vaccine in newly diagnosed glioma. Study-wide context: Once 4-6 weeks had passed after radiotherapy alone, vaccination started, or it started with temozolomide cycles. Antecedent treatment encompassed radiotherapy, temozolomide, or their combination; the majority received both. V12 fell at week 35 and V13, the study end, at week 47.

Sample time point: week 47, end of study. Every vaccination contained 300 ug of the mutant IDH1 20-mer peptide and was paired with topical imiquimod. V lost 4 bases and J 0 bases, leaving 7 bases between the germline ends. The CDR3 has 14 amino acids. Germline V gives CDR1 KGHSH, CDR2 LQKENI. A remark on this clone: The antigen is unknown.

Broader study findings: Alterations occurring in top peripheral T cell clonotypes seemed unrelated to pseudoprogression.

The protocol was immunoSEQ multiplex PCR, while the TCRdb copy is restricted to in-frame clones and leaves out a portion. The sample records around 61,000 clones, around 75% being singletons. This specimen was PBMCs, taken from a glioma patient whose treatment included an IDH1 peptide vaccine. The chain uses TRBV18 and TRBJ1-3; D unresolved. This clonotype was obtained from a man aged 45-65 years with glioma. This chain's CDR3 is CASSRSFSGNTIYF. The CDR3 region has the DNA TGTGCCAGCTCACGGTCCTTCTCTGGAAACACCATATATTTT. Based on the CDR3 plus reference TRBV18 and TRBJ1-3, the full variable domain is NAGVMQNPRHLVRRRGQEARLRCSPMKGHSHVYWYRQLPEEGLKFMVYLQKENIIDESGMPKERFSAEFPKEGPSILRIQQVVRGDSAAYFCASSRSFSGNTIYFGEGSWLTVV.